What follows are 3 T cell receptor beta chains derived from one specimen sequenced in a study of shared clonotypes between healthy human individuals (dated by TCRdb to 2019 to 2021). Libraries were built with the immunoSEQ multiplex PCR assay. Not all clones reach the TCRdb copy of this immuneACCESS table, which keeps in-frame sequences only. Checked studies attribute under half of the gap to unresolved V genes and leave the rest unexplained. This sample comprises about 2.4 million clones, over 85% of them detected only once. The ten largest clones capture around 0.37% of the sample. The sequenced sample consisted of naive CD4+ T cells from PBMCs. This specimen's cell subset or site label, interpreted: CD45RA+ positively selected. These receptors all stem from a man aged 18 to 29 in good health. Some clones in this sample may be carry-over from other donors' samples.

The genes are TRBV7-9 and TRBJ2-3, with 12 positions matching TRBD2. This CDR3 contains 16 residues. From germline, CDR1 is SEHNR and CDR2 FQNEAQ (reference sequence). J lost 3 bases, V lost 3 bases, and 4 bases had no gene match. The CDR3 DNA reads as TGTGCCAGCAGCTTCCTAACTAGCGGGAGGACAGATACGCAGTATTTT. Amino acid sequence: CASSFLTSGRTDTQYF.

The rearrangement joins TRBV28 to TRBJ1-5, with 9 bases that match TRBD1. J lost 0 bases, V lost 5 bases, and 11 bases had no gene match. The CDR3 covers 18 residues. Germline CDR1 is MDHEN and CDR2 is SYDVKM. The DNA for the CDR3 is TGTGCCAGCAGTCGAACAGGGGGCCTTATTTATAGCAATCAGCCCCAGCATTTT. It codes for CASSRTGGLIYSNQPQHF.

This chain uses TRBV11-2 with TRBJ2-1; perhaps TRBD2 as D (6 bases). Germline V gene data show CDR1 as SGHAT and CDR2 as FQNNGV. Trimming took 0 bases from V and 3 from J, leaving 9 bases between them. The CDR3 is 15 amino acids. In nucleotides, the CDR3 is TGTGCCAGCAGCTTAGAATTCGGGGGCTACAATGAGCAGTTCTTC. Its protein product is CASSLEFGGYNEQFF.